The following is a TCR beta chain sequence with its context. This sample is drawn from a study of PD-1 blockade in classical Hodgkin lymphoma. After autologous stem cell transplantation all patients relapsed, and prior brentuximab vedotin exposure differed between cohorts. CD8+ T cells were isolated from thawed PBMCs by magnetic negative selection. The germline CDR1 and CDR2 sequences are MNHEY and SMNVEV (reference sequence). Between the trimmed V and J ends, which lost 2 bases and 2 bases, there was a span of 15 bases. The CDR3 loop spans 17 amino acids. Sequencing was performed with immunoSEQ multiplex PCR; in TCRdb, only in-frame clones are kept and a portion is missing. This sample carries some 4,600 clones, around 80% of them seen once, and the ten largest clones take under 30%.

J is TRBJ2-2 and V is TRBV27; D gene ambiguous. This sequence was found in a human donor with classical Hodgkin lymphoma. This specimen was CD8+ T cells from blood, taken at baseline. The CDR3, as DNA: TGTGCCAGCAGTTTAGTCGGCTCTCGGTATAACACCGGGGAGCTGTTTTTT. Translation gives CASSLVGSRYNTGELFF.